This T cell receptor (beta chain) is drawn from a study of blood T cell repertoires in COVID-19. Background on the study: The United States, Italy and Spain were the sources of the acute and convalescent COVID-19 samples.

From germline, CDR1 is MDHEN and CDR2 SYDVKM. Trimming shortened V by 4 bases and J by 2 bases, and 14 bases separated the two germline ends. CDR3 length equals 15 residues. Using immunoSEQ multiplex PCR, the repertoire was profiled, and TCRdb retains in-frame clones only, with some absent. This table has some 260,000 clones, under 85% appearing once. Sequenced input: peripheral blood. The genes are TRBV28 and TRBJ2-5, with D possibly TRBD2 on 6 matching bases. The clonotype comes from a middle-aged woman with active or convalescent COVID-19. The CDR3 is CASSYRTINQETQYF. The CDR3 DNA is TGTGCCAGCAGTTACCGGACTATCAATCAAGAGACCCAGTACTTC.